The clone carrying this T cell receptor (beta chain) was counted a single time. The V and J ends lost 4 bases and 0 bases respectively, with 12 bases between them. Germline assignment: CDR1 SGHTS and CDR2 YDEGEE. The CDR3 is 15 amino acids. Libraries were prepared by immunoSEQ multiplex PCR; TCRdb keeps only in-frame clonotypes and omits some of them. The repertoire holds approximately 170,000 clones, with 86% as singletons. The sample is drawn from a study of blood T cell repertoires in COVID-19. The sequence derives from a man in his 70s with acute or convalescent COVID-19. This chain links TRBV5-8 with TRBJ2-3; weak D call: TRBD2 (5 bases). The sequenced sample consisted of peripheral blood. Here the CDR3 DNA reads TGTGCCAGCAGCCCTTGGACGGGGAGCACAGATACGCAGTATTTT. Amino acid sequence: CASSPWTGSTDTQYF.